Each of the 32 T cell receptor beta chains below was sequenced from the same sample in a study of cytomegalovirus exposure and HLA in healthy donors. Amplification used 60 Vbeta primers and 13 Jbeta primers. This table comes from immunoSEQ multiplex PCR, and its TCRdb copy is limited to in-frame clones, with some not included. Its table lists about 84,000 clones. Source material: PBMCs. Source of these receptors: a man aged 45-60 years in good health and CMV-seronegative.

The chain carries TRBV4-3 and TRBJ1-4, with D perhaps matching TRBD1 (5 bases). Trimming took off 0 bases at V and 7 bases at J, with 15 bases between the two ends. Germline assignment: CDR1 LGHNA and CDR2 YSLEER. The CDR3 totals 16 residues. Here the CDR3 reads CASSQDGGGGGEKLFF. CDR3 bases: TGCGCCAGCAGCCAAGATGGAGGTGGGGGGGGTGAAAAACTGTTTTTT.

On this clone: One junction end does not reproduce the germline sequence, and a read error may be involved. This chain links TRBV10-1 with TRBJ1-6; D is unclear. Germline CDR1 is WNHNN and CDR2 is SYGVQD (reference sequence). The CDR3 is 13 amino acids. The CDR3 loop reads CASSFGSNSHLHF. CDR3 nucleotide sequence: TGCGCCAGCAGTTTCGGGTCGAATTCACACCTCCACTTT.

This chain links TRBV5-1 with TRBJ2-2, with D possibly matching TRBD1 (7 bases). Germline V gives CDR1 SGHRS, CDR2 YFSETQ. This CDR3 has 16 amino acids. V gave up 2 bases and J gave up 2 bases, with 13 bases separating them. Here the CDR3 reads CASSFRTGLNTGELFF. The DNA of the CDR3 is TGCGCCAGCAGCTTCAGGACAGGACTAAACACCGGGGAGCTGTTTTTT. The variable domain in full, completed from reference TRBV5-1 and TRBJ2-2, reads KAGVTQTPRYLIKTRGQQVTLSCSPISGHRSVSWYQQTPGQGLQFLFEYFSETQRNKGNFPGRFSGRQFSNSRSEMNVSTLELGDSALYLCASSFRTGLNTGELFFGEGSRLTVL.

V gene TRBV6-5 combines with J gene TRBJ1-1; TRBD1 matches at 7 bases. The germline V gene has CDR1 MNHEY and CDR2 SVGAGI. The length of the CDR3 is 15 residues. After removal of 2 bases from V and 3 bases from J, the junction contained 6 bases not matched to a gene. The CDR3 reads CASSYTTGVYTEAFF. The CDR3 coding sequence is TGTGCCAGCAGTTACACTACAGGGGTCTACACTGAAGCTTTCTTT.

This chain links TRBV4-1 with TRBJ2-5; 7 bases map to TRBD1. V lost 4 bases, J lost 7 bases, and 6 bases stayed unmatched. The CDR3 loop spans 13 amino acids. The germline V gene has CDR1 MGHRA and CDR2 YSYEKL. The CDR3 DNA reads as TGCGCCAGCAGCCTCCTAGGGGGCGGGACCCAGTACTTC. Translated, it gives CASSLLGGGTQYF.

The V and J genes are TRBV13 and TRBJ2-7, with a possible D match to TRBD2 (5 bases). This CDR3 has 14 amino acids. V lost 4 bases to trimming and J lost 6 bases, with 16 bases between them. CDR1 is PRHDT, CDR2 FYEKMQ, per germline (reference sequence). CDR3 protein: CASSYLGDSSEQYF. The CDR3, as DNA: TGTGCCAGCAGCTACCTCGGGGATTCTAGCGAGCAGTACTTC.

The chain carries TRBV9 and TRBJ2-5; unclear D gene. Trimming left V 1 base short and J 5 bases short, with 15 bases between. Germline V lookup: CDR1 SGDLS, CDR2 YYNGEE. The CDR3 spans 15 residues. The DNA for the CDR3 is TGTGCCAGCAGCGTATTTCCCAACCCCGGGGAGACCCAGTACTTC. It yields the protein CASSVFPNPGETQYF.

The chain joins TRBV6-5 to TRBJ2-7; D might be TRBD1 (6 bases). Germline V CDR1 and CDR2: MNHEY, SVGAGI. This CDR3 is built from 14 residues. Trimming shortened V by 0 bases and J by 7 bases, and 13 bases separated the two germline ends. The CDR3 nucleotides read TGTGCCAGCAGTTACTCGGGACACCACACGGAGCAGTACTTC. Its protein is CASSYSGHHTEQYF.

V and J are TRBV7-6 and TRBJ2-2; D is unclear. The V end was cut by 3 bases, the J end by 4 bases, with 9 bases between. There are 14 residues in the CDR3. In germline, CDR1 is SGHVS, CDR2 FNYEAQ. The CDR3 loop reads CASSFDILTGELFF. For the CDR3, the DNA is TGTGCCAGCAGCTTTGACATACTCACCGGGGAGCTGTTTTTT.

The chain couples TRBV5-4 to TRBJ1-2; D perhaps matches TRBD1 (5 bases). The CDR3 is 15 amino acids. V was cut by 4 bases and J by 5 bases, with 18 bases left in between. Germline CDR1 and CDR2: SGHNT and YYREEE (reference sequence). Written as DNA, the CDR3 is TGTGCCAGCAGCGTTTTTTCGGGCGGGGGTTATGGCTACACCTTC. It translates to CASSVFSGGGYGYTF.

The chain combines TRBV28 with TRBJ2-7; possibly TRBD1 for D (5 bases). Trimming pared 0 bases from V and 0 bases from J, leaving 6 bases between. Germline V lookup: CDR1 MDHEN, CDR2 SYDVKM. The CDR3 runs to 14 residues. The CDR3 sequence is CASSLWTVSYEQYF. DNA of the CDR3: TGTGCCAGCAGTTTATGGACAGTCTCCTACGAGCAGTACTTC. Based on the CDR3 plus reference TRBV28 and TRBJ2-7, the full variable domain is DVKVTQSSRYLVKRTGEKVFLECVQDMDHENMFWYRQDPGLGLRLIYFSYDVKMKEKGDIPEGYSVSREKKERFSLILESASTNQTSMYLCASSLWTVSYEQYFGPGTRLTVT.

The V gene is TRBV28, the J gene TRBJ1-2; 9 bases are shared with TRBD1. The CDR3 runs to 13 residues. In germline, CDR1 is MDHEN, CDR2 SYDVKM. V lost 6 bases, J lost 4 bases, and 3 bases stayed unmatched. The CDR3 here is CASRTGGGYGYTF. The CDR3 DNA sequence: TGTGCCAGCAGAACAGGGGGCGGCTATGGCTACACCTTC.

V and J are TRBV10-2 and TRBJ2-7; a weak D match, TRBD2 (5 bases). Germline V lookup: CDR1 WSHSY, CDR2 SAAADI. V was shortened by 5 bases and J by 3 bases, with 8 bases between the two germline ends. This CDR3 is 12 amino acids long. DNA of the CDR3: TGCGCCAGCAGTCTGCGGGTCTACGAGCAGTACTTC. Translation: CASSLRVYEQYF.

This rearrangement joins TRBV5-4 to TRBJ1-4; D is ambiguous. CDR3 size: 15 residues. V lost 0 bases and J lost 0, with 6 bases in between. CDR1 is SGHNT, CDR2 YYREEE, per germline (reference sequence). This CDR3 reads CASSLDYATNEKLFF. The CDR3 region has the DNA TGTGCCAGCAGCTTGGACTATGCAACTAATGAAAAACTGTTTTTT.

This chain links TRBV7-9 with TRBJ1-2; D is uncertain. Per the germline V gene, CDR1 is SEHNR and CDR2 is FQNEAQ (reference sequence). The CDR3 totals 13 residues. Trimming cost V 5 bases and J 5 bases, with 12 bases left between them. DNA for the CDR3: TGTGCCAGCAGCGCGACAACGGGGTATGGCTACACCTTC. Its translation: CASSATTGYGYTF. The full variable domain, with the rest looked up from reference TRBV7-9 and TRBJ1-2, is DTGVSQNPRHKITKRGQNVTFRCDPISEHNRLYWYRQTLGQGPEFLTYFQNEAQLEKSRLLSDRFSAERPKGSFSTLEIQRTEQGDSAMYLCASSATTGYGYTFGSGTRLTVV.

This chain joins TRBV7-9 and TRBJ1-1, with 11 nucleotides matching TRBD1. CDR3 length equals 16 residues. V was pared by 5 bases and J by 3 bases, with 8 bases of the junction left unmatched. Germline V gives CDR1 SEHNR, CDR2 FQNEAQ (reference sequence). The CDR3 coding sequence is TGTGCCAGCAGCCAATCCCGGGACAGGGGGTACACTGAAGCTTTCTTT. Its protein is CASSQSRDRGYTEAFF.

V usage is TRBV4-3 and J usage is TRBJ1-5; the D gene is possibly TRBD1 (5 bases). V lost 1 base, J lost 2 bases, and 15 bases lay in between. CDR3 size: 17 residues. Per the germline V gene, CDR1 is LGHNA and CDR2 is YSLEER. The CDR3: CASSQVLTGGGNQPQHF. DNA of the CDR3: TGCGCCAGCAGCCAAGTTCTTACGGGGGGTGGCAATCAGCCCCAGCATTTT.

The V gene is TRBV6-1, the J gene TRBJ2-1; 7 bases are a match to TRBD1. Germline lookup yields CDR1 MNHNS and CDR2 SASEGT. The V segment lost 6 bases and the J segment 1 base; nucleotides outside the gene matches: 6. The CDR3 has 15 amino acids. The CDR3 is CASSPDRASYNEQFF. In DNA form, the CDR3 reads TGTGCCAGCAGCCCCGACAGGGCTTCCTACAATGAGCAGTTCTTC.

J is TRBJ1-4 and V is TRBV28; 9 bases map to TRBD1. Looked up from germline, CDR1 is MDHEN and CDR2 is SYDVKM. The CDR3 covers 15 residues. V trimming: 5 bases; J trimming: 5 bases; junction bases outside the gene matches: 6. CDR3 in DNA: TGTGCCAGCAGTCTTGCGGGACAGGGAAATGAAAAACTGTTTTTT. Protein product: CASSLAGQGNEKLFF.

The chain is built from TRBV19 and TRBJ1-5; D unclear. The length of the CDR3 is 16 residues. V was pared by 3 bases and J by 0 bases, with 12 bases between. Germline values: CDR1 LNHDA, CDR2 SQIVND (reference sequence). As DNA, the CDR3 is TGTGCCAGTAGTATTAGAAGCGGGGTTAGCAATCAGCCCCAGCATTTT. Protein sequence: CASSIRSGVSNQPQHF.

The chain is built from TRBV5-1 and TRBJ2-5, with 14 bases identical to TRBD2. Germline V CDR1 and CDR2: SGHRS, YFSETQ. The CDR3 consists of 18 residues. J gave up 5 bases and V 2 bases, and 11 bases lay outside the gene matches. In nucleotides, the CDR3 is TGCGCCAGCAGCTTCCTGGGACTAGCGGGGGCCAGGGGTGAGACCCAGTACTTC. It yields the protein CASSFLGLAGARGETQYF.

The gene calls are TRBV18 and TRBJ2-7; D might be TRBD2 (5 bases). Trimming shortened V by 5 bases and J by 5 bases, and 13 bases separated the two germline ends. Looked up from germline, CDR1 is KGHSH and CDR2 is LQKENI. The CDR3 contains 13 residues. CDR3 nucleotide sequence: TGTGCCAGCTCAACGGCCTCGAGGGACGAGCAGTACTTC. It specifies CASSTASRDEQYF.

Remarks on this clone: This sample also contains other DNA sequences that code for the same CDR3. The chain has TRBV6-5 and TRBJ2-5; TRBD2 aligns across 8 bases. The ends lost 3 bases at V and 2 bases at J; junction bases unmatched: 5. CDR3 length: 15 residues. Germline CDR1 and CDR2: MNHEY and SVGAGI. CDR3 in amino acids: CASSYFGGGQETQYF. The CDR3 coding sequence is TGTGCCAGCAGTTATTTTGGCGGGGGGCAAGAGACCCAGTACTTC.

The V and J genes are TRBV27 and TRBJ2-3, with a tentative D call TRBD2 (6 bases). Per the germline V gene, CDR1 is MNHEY and CDR2 is SMNVEV (reference sequence). The CDR3 has 17 residues. With 8 bases removed from V and 3 bases from J, the gap between germline ends came to 24 bases. DNA for the CDR3: TGTGCCAGCGCAGTTCGGCGTTGGGGGGACCCTACAGATACGCAGTATTTT. Translation: CASAVRRWGDPTDTQYF.

This sequence joins TRBV10-3 and TRBJ2-1, with D possibly matching TRBD1 (6 bases). Germline V gene sequence: CDR1 ENHRY, CDR2 SYGVKD. Trimming pared 8 bases from V and 3 bases from J, leaving 17 bases between. CDR3 length equals 15 residues. The CDR3: CAIASGTQHYNEQFF. As DNA, the CDR3 is TGTGCCATCGCCTCCGGGACACAACACTACAATGAGCAGTTCTTC.

The gene calls are TRBV7-9 and TRBJ2-1; 8 bases fit TRBD2. V was clipped by 3 bases and J by 7 bases; unmatched bases: 5. The germline V gene encodes CDR1 SEHNR and CDR2 FQNEAQ (reference sequence). The CDR3 spans 14 residues. The CDR3, as DNA: TGTGCCAGCAGCTTGGGGACTAGTGCGAATGAGCAGTTCTTC. This translates into CASSLGTSANEQFF.

The gene calls are TRBV6-5 and TRBJ2-1, with TRBD2 matching over 8 bases. Germline V lookup: CDR1 MNHEY, CDR2 SVGAGI. J lost 4 bases, V lost 4 bases, and 6 bases had no gene match. This CDR3 contains 15 residues. Here the CDR3 reads CASSFSGGKYNEQFF. Written as DNA, the CDR3 is TGTGCCAGCAGTTTCAGCGGGGGAAAATACAATGAGCAGTTCTTC.

The rearrangement uses TRBV4-1 and TRBJ2-2; 8 bases align to TRBD2. Germline CDR1 is MGHRA and CDR2 is YSYEKL. The CDR3 covers 17 residues. V gave up 0 bases and J gave up 6 bases; unmatched junction bases: 9. CDR3 loop: CASSQDAFGTSAGELFF. CDR3 nucleotide sequence: TGCGCCAGCAGCCAAGATGCCTTCGGGACTAGTGCCGGGGAGCTGTTTTTT.

The genes are TRBV6-1 and TRBJ1-1, with D unclear. Germline lookup yields CDR1 MNHNS and CDR2 SASEGT. Trimming pared 0 bases from V and 7 bases from J, leaving 18 bases between. The CDR3 is made up of 16 amino acids. The DNA of the CDR3 is TGTGCCAGCAGTGAAGCCGGAACGTCGAGGGCCGATGAAGCTTTCTTT. Translated, it gives CASSEAGTSRADEAFF.

V gene TRBV30 combines with J gene TRBJ2-7; the D gene is possibly TRBD2 (5 bases). CDR1 is GTSNPN, CDR2 SVGIG, per germline (reference sequence). The CDR3 has 13 amino acids. V dropped 6 bases and J dropped 3 bases, with 15 bases sitting between them. This chain's CDR3 is CACHREGIYEQYF. The CDR3 DNA follows: TGTGCCTGCCACCGCGAGGGCATCTACGAGCAGTACTTC.

The V gene is TRBV5-8, the J gene TRBJ2-1; tentative D call: TRBD2 (5 bases). Per germline, CDR1 SGHTS and CDR2 YDEGEE. CDR3 size: 12 residues. The V end was cut by 0 bases, the J end by 8 bases, with 6 bases between. In DNA, the CDR3 is TGTGCCAGCAGCTTGGGGGGAGATGAGCAGTTCTTC. Protein: CASSLGGDEQFF. Full variable domain (rest looked up from reference TRBV5-8 and TRBJ2-1): EAGVTQSPTHLIKTRGQQATLRCSPISGHTSVYWYQQALGLGLQFLLWYDEGEERNRGNFPPRFSGRQFPNYSSELNVNALELEDSALYLCASSLGGDEQFFGPGTRLTVL.

V is TRBV28 and J is TRBJ2-3, with 9 nucleotides matching TRBD2. Germline loops: CDR1 MDHEN, CDR2 SYDVKM. The CDR3 is 15 amino acids. The V and J ends lost 7 bases and 4 bases, in that order; junction bases with no gene match: 9. The CDR3 is CASTSAGGRADTQYF. The CDR3 coding sequence is TGTGCCAGCACGAGTGCGGGGGGGCGGGCAGATACGCAGTATTTT.